This T cell receptor (beta chain) was profiled in a study of immune cell composition in non-small cell lung cancer. Trimming pared 4 bases from V and 3 bases from J, leaving 12 bases between. The CDR3 has 13 residues. Per germline, CDR1 SQVTM and CDR2 ANQGSEA. Profiled with immunoSEQ multiplex PCR; TCRdb holds only in-frame clones, not every one. The sample records about 4,000 clones, roughly 84% being singletons. The chain uses TRBV29-1 and TRBJ1-2; D is unclear. The TCR originated in a human donor with non-small cell lung cancer. Sample: lung tumor tissue. Here the CDR3 reads CSVGERVDYGYTF. CDR3 nucleotide sequence: TGCAGCGTTGGTGAGAGGGTGGACTATGGCTACACCTTC.